The 6 T cell receptor beta chains below were found in one sample sequenced in a study of T-cell memory formation after mild COVID-19. Via MiXCR, TCRdb re-called the 5' RACE reads, giving one row per CDR3 protein. The sample shows roughly 400,000 distinct CDR3 sequences, approximately 24% of them seen only once. The specimen sequenced was PBMCs or a T cell subset sorted from them (not recorded which). All receptors derive from an adult woman who had mild COVID-19 (a few samples of this study predate the infection). Cell type and time point are not known.

This clonotype was counted many times. The V gene is TRBV7-9, the J gene TRBJ2-3; the D gene is possibly TRBD2 (5 bases). CDR3 size: 12 residues. CDR1 and CDR2 from the germline V gene are SEHNR and FQNEAQ (reference sequence). V gave up 6 bases and J gave up 9 bases, with 13 bases separating them. The CDR3 is CASSPPGRTQYF. CDR3 nucleotide sequence: TGTGCCAGCAGTCCGCCGGGAAGGACGCAGTATTTT.

The J gene is TRBJ1-6, the V gene TRBV12-3 or TRBV12-4; 8 nucleotides agree with TRBD1. CDR3 length: 14 residues. V gave up 8 bases and J gave up 10 bases; unmatched junction bases: 10. In nucleotides, the CDR3 is TGTGCCAGCGCGCCCCGAAGACAGGGGTCACCCCTCCACTTT. Encoded protein: CASAPRRQGSPLHF.

This rearrangement joins TRBV5-1 to TRBJ2-1; TRBD1 matches at 9 bases. V dropped 2 bases and J dropped 7; count of bases not matched to a gene: 4. Germline CDR1 is SGHRS and CDR2 is YFSETQ. The CDR3 runs 14 residues. The CDR3 region has the DNA TGCGCCAGCAGCTTAGAGACAGGGGGGAATGAGCAGTTCTTC. Protein sequence: CASSLETGGNEQFF.

This clonotype turned up a few times. The rearrangement links TRBV19 to TRBJ1-1, with D unresolved. Trimming took off 2 bases at V and 0 bases at J, with 19 bases between the two ends. CDR3 length: 18 amino acids. Germline loops: CDR1 LNHDA, CDR2 SQIVND (reference sequence). CDR3 in DNA: TGTGCCAGTAGTATAACCCCGTATAGTTCATGGGTGAACACTGAAGCTTTCTTT. Translated: CASSITPYSSWVNTEAFF.

This clonotype has just a few counts. The gene calls are TRBV9 and TRBJ1-2; 9 bases align to TRBD1. CDR1 is SGDLS and CDR2 is YYNGEE in the germline V gene. Trimming removed 0 bases from V and 3 bases from J; junction bases left unmatched: 18. This CDR3 spans 20 amino acids. CDR3 sequence reads: CASSVASPSTDRGAYYGYTF. Written as DNA, the CDR3 is TGTGCCAGCAGCGTAGCGTCCCCCTCTACCGACAGGGGGGCTTACTATGGCTACACCTTC.

The chain joins TRBV7-9 to TRBJ2-7; D is undetermined. The CDR3 consists of 14 residues. The V and J ends lost 8 bases and 2 bases respectively, with 16 bases between them. The V gene's germline CDR1 is SEHNR and CDR2 FQNEAQ (reference sequence). The chain's CDR3 is CASEGIRAPYEQYF. The CDR3 DNA is TGTGCCAGCGAAGGGATTAGAGCTCCCTACGAGCAGTACTTC. The full variable domain, its missing parts supplied by reference TRBV7-9 and TRBJ2-7, is DTGVSQNPRHKITKRGQNVTFRCDPISEHNRLYWYRQTLGQGPEFLTYFQNEAQLEKSRLLSDRFSAERPKGSFSTLEIQRTEQGDSAMYLCASEGIRAPYEQYFGPGTRLTVT.